Listed here are 11 T cell receptor beta chains from one sample, sequenced in a study of blood T cell repertoires in COVID-19. Profiled with immunoSEQ multiplex PCR; TCRdb holds only in-frame clones, not every one. The table includes 200,000 to 300,000 clones, roughly 88% detected once. Sequenced: peripheral blood. The receptors come from a man in his forties who had recovered from COVID-19.

The chain carries TRBV18 and TRBJ2-3; D uncertain. Germline V lookup: CDR1 KGHSH, CDR2 LQKENI. This CDR3 has 13 residues. With 6 bases removed from V and 6 bases from J, the gap between germline ends came to 13 bases. The CDR3 coding sequence is TGTGCCAGCTCCCCGTCCTCCCCGGATACGCAGTATTTT. Protein: CASSPSSPDTQYF.

This clone was seen a single time. J is TRBJ1-1 and V is TRBV5-5; 8 bases agree with TRBD1. There are 18 residues in the CDR3. Germline CDR1 reads SGHKS; CDR2 reads YYEKEE (reference sequence). With V trimmed by 10 bases and J by 2 bases, 22 bases remained unmatched. In DNA form, the CDR3 reads TGTGCCGGTACCGGGACACCAGGCGTCAGGGGGCCTAACACTGAAGCTTTCTTT. Its translation: CAGTGTPGVRGPNTEAFF.

This chain links TRBV7-2 with TRBJ1-1, with D unresolved. Per germline, CDR1 SGHTA and CDR2 FQGNSA. The CDR3 extends over 14 amino acids. The germline V and J ends were trimmed by 3 bases and 0 bases, with 8 bases remaining between them. CDR3: CASSFERVNTEAFF. The DNA for the CDR3 is TGTGCCAGCAGCTTTGAACGGGTGAACACTGAAGCTTTCTTT.

V gene TRBV15 combines with J gene TRBJ2-5; 9 bases match TRBD2. V dropped 0 bases and J dropped 14; count of bases not matched to a gene: 10. CDR3 size: 14 residues. Per the germline V gene, CDR1 is LNHNV and CDR2 is YYDKDF (reference sequence). CDR3 in amino acids: CATSRDYFGTSPYF. The DNA for the CDR3 is TGTGCCACCAGCAGAGATTATTTTGGGACTAGCCCTTACTTC.

This clone was seen just once. The chain combines TRBV19 with TRBJ2-7, with TRBD2 as a possible D gene (6 bases). The CDR3 length is 14 residues. V was cut by 3 bases and J by 2 bases, with 11 bases left in between. Germline CDR1 and CDR2: LNHDA and SQIVND (reference sequence). CDR3 residues: CASSILRGAYEQYF. In DNA, the CDR3 is TGTGCCAGTAGTATCTTGCGGGGAGCCTACGAGCAGTACTTC.

The chain is built from TRBV5-4 and TRBJ2-7; 9 positions match TRBD1. Germline loops: CDR1 SGHNT, CDR2 YYREEE (reference sequence). J lost 1 base, V lost 2 bases, and 4 bases had no gene match. The CDR3 has 15 amino acids. The CDR3 DNA follows: TGTGCCAGCAGCTTTCGGACAGGGGTATCCTACGAGCAGTACTTC. This gives the protein CASSFRTGVSYEQYF.

This sequence joins TRBV5-1 and TRBJ2-7, with 12 bases lining up with TRBD2. The trim removed 0 bases at V and 0 bases at J, leaving 7 bases unmatched. The CDR3 is 18 residues long. In germline, CDR1 is SGHRS, CDR2 YFSETQ. As DNA, the CDR3 is TGCGCCAGCAGCTTGGCACTAGCGGGAGGTGCACACTCCTACGAGCAGTACTTC. Protein product: CASSLALAGGAHSYEQYF.

The J gene is TRBJ1-6, the V gene TRBV6-2 or TRBV6-3; D perhaps matches TRBD1 (5 bases). Germline assignment: CDR1 MNHEY and CDR2 SVGEGT. Trimming stripped 6 bases from V and 8 bases from J, with 14 bases between. This CDR3 is built from 14 residues. The DNA for the CDR3 is TGTGCCAGCAGCAAAGCGGGACTCTATTCACCCCTCCACTTT. Translation: CASSKAGLYSPLHF.

The V call is TRBV11-2, the J call TRBJ2-7; D ambiguous. Germline CDR1 and CDR2: SGHAT and FQNNGV. CDR3 length equals 11 residues. The germline V and J ends were trimmed by 4 bases and 5 bases, with 6 bases remaining between them. CDR3 DNA sequence: TGTGCCAGCAGCTCTTACAACGAGCAGTACTTC. Translation gives CASSSYNEQYF.

The chain joins TRBV15 to TRBJ1-5; no definite D call. Trimming cost V 2 bases and J 5 bases, with 13 bases left between them. The CDR3 runs to 15 residues. Looked up from germline, CDR1 is LNHNV and CDR2 is YYDKDF (reference sequence). CDR3 protein: CATSRSYPTDQPQHF. The CDR3 DNA reads TGTGCCACCAGCAGATCATACCCCACTGATCAGCCCCAGCATTTT. Supplemented by reference TRBV15 and TRBJ1-5, the full variable domain reads DAMVIQNPRYQVTQFGKPVTLSCSQTLNHNVMYWYQQKSSQAPKLLFHYYDKDFNNEADTPDNFQSRRPNTSFCFLDIRSPGLGDTAMYLCATSRSYPTDQPQHFGDGTRLSIL.

This chain links TRBV6-6 with TRBJ2-3; 8 bases are shared with TRBD1. This CDR3 comprises 14 residues. CDR1 and CDR2 (germline): MNHNY, SVGAGI (reference sequence). Germline trimming cut 6 bases from V and 2 bases from J; bases unmatched to any gene: 4. CDR3 region: CASRGQGSTDTQYF. CDR3 nucleotide sequence: TGTGCCAGCAGAGGACAGGGCTCCACAGATACGCAGTATTTT.